The T cell receptor (beta chain) described here comes from a study of low-dose radiotherapy and immunotherapy resistance in tumors. Study-level information: Cohort 1 patients were irradiated with 0.5 Gy fractions every 2 weeks to 6.5 Gy total. Ipilimumab 1 mg/kg every six weeks, together with nivolumab 240 mg every two weeks, was given intravenously to patients.

TRAV- and TRBV-specific primers were used for first-strand cDNA, which covered alpha and beta chains. It was with a constant-region primer and a V-primer adapter that TCRs were amplified over around 18 PCR cycles. TCRdb reprocessed the reads via MiXCR and lists one record per CDR3 protein. The table records fewer than 90,000 distinct CDR3 sequences, 18% of them present only once. The CDR3 sequence is 16 residues long. Per germline, CDR1 SSHAT and CDR2 FNYEAQ (reference sequence). Indicated time point: before trial treatment. This clonotype was seen many times. The junction departs from germline at one end; a sequencing error may be responsible.

The sequence came from a male donor with prostate cancer. Specimen: PBMCs, collected before treatment. The chain is built from TRBV7-7 and TRBJ2-5, with TRBD2 matching over 12 bases. In DNA form, the CDR3 reads TGTGCTAGCAGCCCCCTACTAGCGGGGGGCCAAGAGACCCAGTACTTC. Amino acids: CASSPLLAGGQETQYF. Full variable domain (remainder filled in from reference TRBV7-7 and TRBJ2-5): GAGVSQSPRYKVTKRGQDVTLRCDPISSHATLYWYQQALGQGPEFLTYFNYEAQPDKSGLPSDRFSAERPEGSISTLTIQRTEQRDSAMYRCASSPLLAGGQETQYFGPGTRLLVL.